This T cell receptor beta chain comes out of a study of T cell repertoires in cytomegalovirus infection. Via MiXCR, TCRdb re-called the reads, giving one row per CDR3 protein. The sample contains hundreds of thousands of distinct CDR3 sequences, roughly a third of which appear only once. Germline V gene lookup returns CDR1 MNHEY and CDR2 SMNVEV (reference sequence). Losses at the gene ends were 5 bases for V and 0 bases for J; bases not matched to a gene: 8. This CDR3 is built from 17 residues. Comment on this clonotype: Its cognate antigen is unknown.

The clonotype comes from a human donor in good health (CMV status not recorded). Some clones in this sample may be carry-over from other donors' samples. This chain connects TRBV27 to TRBJ1-5; 9 bases match TRBD1. The sequenced sample was cultured PBMCs, obtained from culture after CMV antigen stimulation. CDR3 in amino acids: CASSRDRDYHSNQPQHF. The DNA of the CDR3 is TGTGCCAGCAGTCGGGACAGGGATTACCATAGCAATCAGCCCCAGCATTTT.